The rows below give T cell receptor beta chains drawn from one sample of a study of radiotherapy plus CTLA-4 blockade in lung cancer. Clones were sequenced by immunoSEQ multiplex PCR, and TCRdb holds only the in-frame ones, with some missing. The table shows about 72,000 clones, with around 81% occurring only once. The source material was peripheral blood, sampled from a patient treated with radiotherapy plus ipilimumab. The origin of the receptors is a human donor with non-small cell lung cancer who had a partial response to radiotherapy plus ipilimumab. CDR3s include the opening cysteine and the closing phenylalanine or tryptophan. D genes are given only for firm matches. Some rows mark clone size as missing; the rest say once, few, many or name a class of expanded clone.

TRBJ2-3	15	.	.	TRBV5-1	CASSLAGPSTDTQYF	TGCGCCAGCAGCTTGGCTGGGCCTAGCACAGATACGCAGTATTTT
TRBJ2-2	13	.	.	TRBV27	CASSLYEGRELFF	TGTGCCAGCAGTTTATATGAGGGCCGGGAGCTGTTTTTT
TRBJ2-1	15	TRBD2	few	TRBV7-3	CASSFATSGINEQFF	TGTGCCAGCAGCTTTGCGACTAGCGGGATAAATGAGCAGTTCTTC
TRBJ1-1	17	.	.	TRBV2	CASYAQGGARLNTEAFF	TGTGCCAGCTATGCACAGGGAGGGGCACGACTGAACACTGAAGCTTTCTTT
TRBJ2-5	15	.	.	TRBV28	CASMTPAGAGETQYF	TGTGCCAGCATGACCCCCGCAGGGGCCGGCGAGACCCAGTACTTC
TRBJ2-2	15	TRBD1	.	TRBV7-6	CASCQDRTNTGELFF	TGTGCCAGCTGCCAGGACAGGACGAACACCGGGGAGCTGTTTTTT
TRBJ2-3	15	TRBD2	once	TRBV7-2	CASSLTSGHTDTQYF	TGTGCCAGCAGCTTGACTAGCGGGCACACAGATACGCAGTATTTT
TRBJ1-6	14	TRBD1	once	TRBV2	CASSVGTGNSPLHF	TGTGCCAGCAGTGTCGGGACAGGGAATTCACCCCTCCACTTT
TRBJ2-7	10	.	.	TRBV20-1	CSAVEYEQYF	TGCAGCGCTGTAGAGTACGAGCAGTACTTC
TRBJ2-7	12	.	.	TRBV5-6	CASTQAGVEQYF	TGTGCCAGCACCCAGGCAGGGGTCGAGCAGTACTTC
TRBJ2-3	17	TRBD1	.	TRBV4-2	CASSQEDRLAGTDTQYF	TGTGCCAGCAGCCAAGAGGACAGGTTAGCTGGCACAGATACGCAGTATTTT
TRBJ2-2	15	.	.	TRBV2	CASSPDGVNTGELFF	TGTGCCAGCAGTCCCGACGGGGTGAACACCGGGGAGCTGTTTTTT
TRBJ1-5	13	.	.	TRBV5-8	CASSLARPGPFFF	TGTGCCAGCAGCTTGGCACGACCGGGTCCGTTCTTTTTT
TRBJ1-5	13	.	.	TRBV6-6	CASKRGQSQPQHF	TGTGCCAGCAAGCGGGGCCAGAGTCAGCCCCAGCATTTT
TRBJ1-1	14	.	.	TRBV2	CASSREQGNTEAFF	TGTGCCAGCAGTCGCGAACAGGGGAACACTGAAGCTTTCTTT
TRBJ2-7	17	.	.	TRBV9	CASSEGPTDTTPYEQYF	TGTGCCAGCAGCGAAGGACCGACAGATACTACACCCTACGAGCAGTACTTC
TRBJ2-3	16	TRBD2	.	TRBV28	CASSSHASGSPDTQYF	TGTGCCAGCAGTTCGCACGCTAGCGGGAGCCCAGATACGCAGTATTTT
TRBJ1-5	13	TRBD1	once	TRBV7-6	CASSSDREQPQHF	TGTGCCAGCAGCTCCGACAGGGAACAGCCCCAGCATTTT
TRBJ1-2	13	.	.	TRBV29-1	CSVDGQGIGGYTF	TGCAGCGTTGATGGGCAGGGAATCGGAGGCTACACCTTC
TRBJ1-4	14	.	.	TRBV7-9	CASSRRQTNEKLFF	TGTGCCAGCAGCCGACGACAGACTAATGAAAAACTGTTTTTT